Sequencing of this T cell receptor beta chain was carried out in a study of T-cell reconstitution after alpha-beta-depleted transplantation in children. Points from the study as a whole: T-cell counts and diversity at one year following transplant were attributed mainly to newly produced T cells. Several hundred graft clones that had expanded were reportedly the source of alpha-beta T cells about two months after transplant.

V lost 4 bases and J 2 bases, leaving 7 bases between the germline ends. The CDR3 spans 13 residues. CDR1 and CDR2 from the germline V gene are SGHTA and FQGNSA. It was with unique molecular identifiers that the TCRbeta library was prepared. TCRdb redid the calling of the PCR reads with MiXCR, one entry per CDR3 protein. The sample shows around 210,000 distinct CDR3 sequences, about 7% of them seen only once. This clonotype appeared many times. Its target is not known. V usage is TRBV7-2 and J usage is TRBJ2-3; no reliable D call. Specimen: PBMCs, collected before TCRalphabeta/CD19-depleted stem cell transplant. This receptor was identified in a boy aged 2 to 9 with acute lymphoblastic leukemia, due to receive a stem cell transplant. The CDR3 is CASSSPYTDTQYF. CDR3 nucleotides: TGTGCCAGCAGCTCCCCCTACACAGATACGCAGTATTTT. The whole variable domain, filled in from reference TRBV7-2 and TRBJ2-3, reads GAGVSQSPSNKVTEKGKDVELRCDPISGHTALYWYRQSLGQGLEFLIYFQGNSAPDKSGLPSDRFSAERTGGSVSTLTIQRTQQEDSAVYLCASSSPYTDTQYFGPGTRLTVL.